Shown below are 19 T cell receptor beta chains from a single sample sequenced in a study of OX40 agonist ivuxolimab in advanced cancers. Assay: immunoSEQ multiplex PCR; the TCRdb copy retains only in-frame clones and omits some. The table includes around 40,000 clones, roughly 84% detected once. Source: CD4+ or CD8+ T cells sorted from blood, taken in a trial of the OX40 agonist ivuxolimab. These receptors were taken from an adult with an advanced solid tumor such as melanoma, head and neck, liver or kidney cancer.

The chain is built from TRBV7-8 and TRBJ1-5; unclear D gene. Deletions cut 0 bases from V and 3 bases from J, with 9 bases between. CDR1 is SGHVS and CDR2 is FQNEAQ in the germline V gene. There are 15 residues in the CDR3. CDR3 region: CASSLAFRTNQPQHF. In DNA form, the CDR3 reads TGTGCCAGCAGCTTAGCGTTTAGGACCAATCAGCCCCAGCATTTT.

The chain joins TRBV28 to TRBJ1-2, with TRBD1 matching 8 bases. This CDR3 is built from 17 residues. V lost 8 bases and J lost 0; bases outside the gene matches: 14. Germline CDR1 MDHEN, CDR2 SYDVKM. In DNA form, the CDR3 reads TGTGCCAGCGAGGAGGGGTACCGGGACAGGACTAACTATGGCTACACCTTC. Translating gives CASEEGYRDRTNYGYTF.

V and J are TRBV5-1 and TRBJ2-7, with D perhaps matching TRBD1 (6 bases). The ends were cut back, 4 bases at V and 4 bases at J, with 12 bases in the middle. The germline V gene has CDR1 SGHRS and CDR2 YFSETQ. The CDR3 sequence is 13 residues long. CDR3 loop: CASSATGGYEQYF. CDR3 DNA sequence: TGCGCCAGCAGCGCGACAGGAGGATACGAGCAGTACTTC.

In its sample, this clone was seen a few times. The genes are TRBV7-2 and TRBJ1-5; 9 bases agree with TRBD1. This CDR3 spans 15 amino acids. Germline lookup yields CDR1 SGHTA and CDR2 FQGNSA. The V gene end was trimmed by 1 base and the J gene end by 2 bases; junction bases not matched to a gene: 0. CDR3 DNA: TGTGCCAGCAGCTTAGGGACAGGGGGCAATCAGCCCCAGCATTTT. Its protein product is CASSLGTGGNQPQHF. The full variable domain, with the rest looked up from reference TRBV7-2 and TRBJ1-5, is GAGVSQSPSNKVTEKGKDVELRCDPISGHTALYWYRQSLGQGLEFLIYFQGNSAPDKSGLPSDRFSAERTGGSVSTLTIQRTQQEDSAVYLCASSLGTGGNQPQHFGDGTRLSIL.

V gene TRBV6-1 combines with J gene TRBJ2-7; possibly TRBD1 or TRBD2 for D (5 bases each). The CDR3 consists of 15 residues. Germline assignment: CDR1 MNHNS and CDR2 SASEGT. The germline V and J ends were trimmed by 1 base and 7 bases, with 17 bases remaining between them. The CDR3 DNA sequence: TGTGCCAGCAGTGAAGATGGGGGATCCACGGGGGAGCAGTACTTC. Translating gives CASSEDGGSTGEQYF.

In this sample, this clone is medium-sized. Other nucleotide sequences in the sample specify the same CDR3. This sequence joins TRBV2 and TRBJ2-7; no clear D. This CDR3 spans 10 amino acids. The ends were cut back, 4 bases at V and 6 bases at J, with 4 bases in the middle. Germline V gene lookup returns CDR1 SNHLY and CDR2 FYNNEI. CDR3 amino acids: CASSGVEQYF. The CDR3 nucleotides are TGTGCCAGCAGTGGAGTCGAGCAGTACTTC. Using reference TRBV2 and TRBJ2-7 for the parts outside the CDR3, the full variable domain is EPEVTQTPSHQVTQMGQEVILRCVPISNHLYFYWYRQILGQKVEFLVSFYNNEISEKSEIFDDQFSVERPDGSNFTLKIRSTKLEDSAMYFCASSGVEQYFGPGTRLTVT.

CDR3 amino acids: CSVEEYEAGELFF. The CDR3 DNA sequence: TGCAGCGTTGAAGAATACGAAGCCGGGGAGCTGTTTTTT. The chain is built from TRBV29-1 and TRBJ2-2; D unclear. The CDR3 contains 13 residues. Trimming shortened V by 0 bases and J by 6 bases, and 8 bases separated the two germline ends. Per the germline V gene, CDR1 is SQVTM and CDR2 is ANQGSEA.

This chain joins TRBV7-9 and TRBJ2-5; the match to TRBD2 covers 8 bases. Per the germline V gene, CDR1 is SEHNR and CDR2 is FQNEAQ (reference sequence). Unmatched junction bases numbered 11, after V lost 5 bases and J lost 3 bases. The CDR3 extends over 16 amino acids. This chain's CDR3 is CASSPLAGLGKETQYF. For the CDR3, the DNA is TGTGCCAGCAGCCCCTTAGCGGGACTAGGCAAAGAGACCCAGTACTTC. The full variable domain, its missing parts supplied by reference TRBV7-9 and TRBJ2-5, is DTGVSQNPRHKITKRGQNVTFRCDPISEHNRLYWYRQTLGQGPEFLTYFQNEAQLEKSRLLSDRFSAERPKGSFSTLEIQRTEQGDSAMYLCASSPLAGLGKETQYFGPGTRLLVL.

The CDR3 nucleotides read TGTGCCAGTAAGGACAGCGGCAATCAGCCCCAGCATTTT. Translated: CASKDSGNQPQHF. The chain has TRBV19 and TRBJ1-5; possible D gene TRBD1, 6 bases. V lost 7 bases and J lost 2, with 9 bases in between. The CDR3 is 13 residues long. CDR1 LNHDA and CDR2 SQIVND come from the germline V gene (reference sequence).

The rearrangement links TRBV19 to TRBJ1-1; no clear D gene. CDR1 and CDR2 (germline): LNHDA, SQIVND (reference sequence). The CDR3 has 14 amino acids. Trimming took 8 bases from V and 5 from J, leaving 18 bases between them. The CDR3 spells CASCLNPVGTEAFF. The CDR3 DNA reads as TGTGCCAGTTGCCTAAATCCGGTAGGGACTGAAGCTTTCTTT.

This clone is a singleton in its sample. The chain couples TRBV19 to TRBJ2-1; maybe TRBD1 (6 bases). Germline assignment: CDR1 LNHDA and CDR2 SQIVND (reference sequence). The CDR3 has 15 residues. V was trimmed by 3 bases and J by 8 bases, leaving 17 bases between them. The CDR3 sequence: CASSILTGTVHEQFF. The CDR3, as DNA: TGTGCCAGTAGTATCCTGACAGGTACTGTTCATGAGCAGTTCTTC.

V is TRBV5-6 and J is TRBJ2-2; D call uncertain. Germline CDR1 is SGHDT and CDR2 is YYEEEE. This CDR3 region has 17 residues. V was clipped by 0 bases and J by 0 bases, with 12 bases between them. CDR3 protein: CASSLAARPSNTGELFF. As DNA, the CDR3 is TGTGCCAGCAGCTTGGCTGCGCGACCCTCGAACACCGGGGAGCTGTTTTTT.

This chain uses TRBV7-9 with TRBJ1-1; no clear D. Germline CDR1 reads SEHNR; CDR2 reads FQNEAQ (reference sequence). CDR3 length: 12 amino acids. Deletions cut 3 bases from V and 7 bases from J, with 9 bases between. CDR3 in amino acids: CASSFSQNEAFF. Written as DNA, the CDR3 is TGTGCCAGCAGCTTCTCCCAAAATGAAGCTTTCTTT.

This clone appeared once. The V and J genes are TRBV7-9 and TRBJ1-1; 7 positions match TRBD1. Germline lookup yields CDR1 SEHNR and CDR2 FQNEAQ (reference sequence). This CDR3 is built from 16 residues. V shed 5 bases and J 0 bases; nucleotides not matched to a gene: 9. The CDR3 coding sequence is TGTGCCAGCAGCCCTAGGGACAGCCCCATGAACACTGAAGCTTTCTTT. Amino acid sequence: CASSPRDSPMNTEAFF. The full variable domain, completed using reference TRBV7-9 and TRBJ1-1, is DTGVSQNPRHKITKRGQNVTFRCDPISEHNRLYWYRQTLGQGPEFLTYFQNEAQLEKSRLLSDRFSAERPKGSFSTLEIQRTEQGDSAMYLCASSPRDSPMNTEAFFGQGTRLTVV.

V usage is TRBV4-1 and J usage is TRBJ2-3; D gene ambiguous. Trimming took off 0 bases at V and 12 bases at J, with 13 bases between the two ends. Germline CDR1 reads MGHRA; CDR2 reads YSYEKL. The CDR3 totals 13 residues. CDR3 sequence (DNA): TGCGCCAGCAGCCAAGATAGGGCAGAGCTACAGTATTTT. Translating gives CASSQDRAELQYF.

Remarks on this clone: A read error may account for a junction end that differs from germline. The chain has TRBV6-5 and TRBJ1-2, with TRBD1 matching 8 bases. Germline V gene sequence: CDR1 MNHEY, CDR2 SVGAGI. The CDR3 extends over 14 amino acids. CDR3 DNA sequence: TGTGCCAGCAGCTCCCCAATCGGACAGGGTACTTCTATCTTC. Translation: CASSSPIGQGTSIF.

This chain connects TRBV29-1 to TRBJ2-1; no firm D call. The CDR3 runs 13 residues. Trimming took off 4 bases at V and 3 bases at J, with 10 bases between the two ends. CDR1 is SQVTM and CDR2 is ANQGSEA in the germline V gene. CDR3 DNA: TGCAGCGTTGTATCGTTCGACTACAATGAGCAGTTCTTC. This translates into CSVVSFDYNEQFF.

The chain combines TRBV27 with TRBJ2-5, with 7 nucleotides matching TRBD1. The CDR3 covers 16 residues. J lost 2 bases, V lost 5 bases, and 11 bases had no gene match. Looked up from germline, CDR1 is MNHEY and CDR2 is SMNVEV (reference sequence). The CDR3 nucleotides read TGTGCCAGCAGTCCCTCCCGGGACAGCGTTCAAGAGACCCAGTACTTC. Its protein is CASSPSRDSVQETQYF.

This clone was detected only once. In DNA, the CDR3 is TGTGCCAGCAGTTATCGGTACTTGCAGTATTTT. Translation: CASSYRYLQYF. The V and J genes are TRBV6-8 and TRBJ2-3; unclear D gene. V lost 3 bases, J lost 11 bases, and 9 bases lay in between. The CDR3 length is 11 residues. Germline assignment: CDR1 MNHGY and CDR2 SAAAGT.